This is a list of T cell receptor beta chains from one sample in a study of T cells in localized non-small cell lung cancer. Sequenced by immunoSEQ multiplex PCR; TCRdb stores in-frame clones only, minus some. The sample contains roughly 76,000 clones, roughly 80% of which appear only once. The starting material was PBMCs, obtained before any cancer treatment. These receptors came from a man aged 35 to 69 with stage II squamous cell lung carcinoma. The CDR3 runs from the conserved cysteine through the conserved F or W. A D gene is named only where the DNA matches it firmly. Only part of the rows carry a size: once, few, many, or a class if the clone is expanded.

clone size,D gene,V gene,J gene,CDR3 protein,CDR3 DNA
.,TRBD2,TRBV9,TRBJ2-5,CTSSSLGGALETQYF,TGTACCAGCTCATCTCTCGGGGGGGCCCTAGAGACCCAGTACTTC
.,.,TRBV27,TRBJ2-3,CASSLGSGPIRTDTQYF,TGTGCCAGCAGCCTCGGCTCGGGCCCCATTCGCACAGATACGCAGTATTTT
.,.,TRBV7-2,TRBJ2-5,CASSRDSQETQYF,TGTGCCAGCAGCCGAGACAGTCAAGAGACCCAGTACTTC
once,.,TRBV19,TRBJ1-6,CASSLPRGLSPLHF,TGTGCCAGTAGTCTCCCCCGGGGGCTATCACCCCTCCACTTT
.,TRBD1,TRBV29-1,TRBJ1-2,CSDRQGFNYGYTF,TGCAGCGACCGACAGGGTTTCAACTATGGCTACACCTTC
many,.,TRBV11-2,TRBJ1-2,CASSENSGPSNYGYTF,TGTGCCAGCAGCGAAAACTCGGGACCGAGTAACTATGGCTACACCTTC
.,.,TRBV6-1,TRBJ1-3,CASRAGFSGNTIYF,TGTGCCAGCAGGGCCGGGTTCTCTGGAAACACCATATATTTT
once,.,TRBV7-2,TRBJ1-1,CASSFRDGMNTEAFF,TGTGCCAGCAGCTTCCGGGACGGAATGAACACTGAAGCTTTCTTT
.,.,TRBV4-1,TRBJ2-2,CASSQDTGGELFF,TGCGCCAGCAGCCAAGACACGGGGGGGGAGCTGTTTTTT
.,.,TRBV2,TRBJ1-5,CASTRTGSGSNQPQHF,TGTGCCAGCACTAGAACAGGGTCTGGTAGCAATCAGCCCCAGCATTTT
.,.,TRBV6-5,TRBJ2-7,CVSGAHEQYF,TGTGTATCTGGGGCACACGAGCAGTACTTC
.,.,TRBV7-2,TRBJ2-1,CASSYDSNEQFF,TGTGCCAGCAGTTATGACAGCAATGAGCAGTTCTTC
.,.,TRBV6-5,TRBJ1-2,CASSYGSPNYGYTF,TGTGCCAGCAGTTACGGCAGCCCCAACTATGGCTACACCTTC